This is a list of T cell receptor beta chains from one sample in a study of cytomegalovirus exposure and HLA in healthy donors. Data came from immunoSEQ multiplex PCR; TCRdb stores just in-frame clones and leaves some out. Of 140,000 to 150,000 clones in the sample, more than 60% were seen once. The material sequenced was PBMCs. Every receptor here comes from a male donor in good health and CMV-seronegative. The CDR3 runs from the conserved cysteine through the conserved F or W. Each record gives: clone size, V gene, J gene, CDR3 protein. Size tells how often a clone was seen (once, few, many) or the class of an expanded clone, and some rows leave it out.

>-|TRBV5-8|TRBJ1-5
CASSLVSGDYSNQPQHF
>-|TRBV2|TRBJ2-3
CASSLGLAVTSTDTQYF
>few|TRBV6-6|TRBJ1-5
CASSYSGGNQPQHF
>-|TRBV28|TRBJ2-1
CASTPAGGPVNEQFF
>-|TRBV10-2|TRBJ2-5
CASSEFPRETQYF
>once|TRBV7-2|TRBJ2-7
CASSRYSYEQYF
>few|TRBV5-8|TRBJ1-6
CASSLVGTGVSPLHF
>-|TRBV7-7|TRBJ2-2
CASSLTSGGSAGELFF
>few|TRBV6-1|TRBJ1-1
CASSEFVDGGRKAFF
>-|TRBV6-5|TRBJ2-5
CASSYSGQQETQYF
>-|TRBV7-2|TRBJ2-3
CASSLVQGVTDTQYF
>few|TRBV6-5|TRBJ1-1
CASSPQGSANTEAFF
>-|TRBV7-2|TRBJ1-5
CASSLVPTGNQPQHF
>-|TRBV5-1|TRBJ1-1
CASSFLEETQAFF
>-|TRBV7-9|TRBJ2-2
CASSFELAGTGELFF
>-|TRBV6-5|TRBJ2-2
CASSFDGIRVGELFF
>-|TRBV5-4|TRBJ1-1
CASSSTVLMNTEAFF
>-|TRBV7-9|TRBJ1-2
CASSLAYREDSLGGYTF
>few|TRBV12-5|TRBJ1-1
CASGLGQAEAFF
>-|TRBV11-3|TRBJ2-7
CASSPRDRVNEQYF
>-|TRBV7-3|TRBJ2-5
CASSLMGSGQETQYF
>-|TRBV6-6|-
CASSLGGGLNEQYF
>-|TRBV2|TRBJ2-7
CASTPSGAYEQYF
>few|TRBV28|TRBJ2-1
CASSLLSGGVGEQFF
>few|TRBV29-1|TRBJ2-7
CSVLRTVTGEQYF
>-|TRBV7-3|TRBJ2-7
CASGEGGSYEQYF
>-|TRBV19|TRBJ1-3
CASSIRGGNTIYF
>-|TRBV7-9|TRBJ1-2
CASSSGQHIGYTF
>-|TRBV7-2|TRBJ2-1
CASSLRLAENNEQFF
>-|TRBV5-1|TRBJ2-7
CASSTGLAGGLDQQYF
>-|TRBV7-2|TRBJ2-3
CASSSTTGTDTQYF
>few|TRBV6-5|TRBJ2-1
CASSFGLAANEQFF
>-|TRBV5-8|TRBJ2-3
CASSSGTRGTTQYF
>-|TRBV15|TRBJ2-1
CATSRDRASGAYNEQFF
>-|TRBV19|TRBJ1-5
CASSSIGYLYRGGSVGNQPQHF
>few|TRBV5-4|TRBJ1-3
CAIAGQTGNTIYF
>-|TRBV6-1|TRBJ1-6
CASTFTAADNSPLHF
>-|TRBV4-1|TRBJ2-1
CASSQNRGPVMKEQFF
>-|TRBV19|TRBJ1-5
CAVGQGNQPQHF
>few|TRBV5-4|TRBJ1-4
CASTPGTGSEKLFF
>once|TRBV5-5|TRBJ2-1
CASSLVPTGVIGNEQFF
>-|TRBV12-5|TRBJ2-1
CASGLGGLPTSYNEQFF
>-|TRBV5-1|TRBJ2-7
CASSWGSGNSYEQYF
>-|TRBV12-5|TRBJ1-1
CASGLVLGLNTYVNTEAFF
>-|TRBV5-6|TRBJ2-7
CASSRRGEDYEQYF
>-|TRBV4-1|TRBJ2-1
CASSQFFGGGNEQFF
>-|TRBV7-9|TRBJ1-2
CASSPRTGVTYGYTF
>-|TRBV11-3|TRBJ1-4
CASSSYRATNEKLFF
>-|TRBV5-1|TRBJ1-5
CASSPGSSNQPQHF